This TCR beta chain came from a study of CD8+ T cells in alopecia areata. Study findings and constraints: Patients shared TCRs less clearly than mice did, possibly owing to HLA.

About this clone itself: The antigen is not known.

CDR3 length: 13 residues. Germline-derived CDR1 and CDR2 are SGHVS and FQNEAQ. Germline trimming cut 3 bases from V and 3 bases from J; bases unmatched to any gene: 1. Treatment in this sample: oral pan-JAK inhibitor, 5-10 mg twice daily. TCR sequencing used cDNA made by reverse transcription of extracted RNA. TCRdb's copy holds only in-frame clones and misses some; the assay was immunoSEQ multiplex PCR. The profile shows about 120,000 clones, 53% of them singletons. The chain couples TRBV7-8 to TRBJ1-1, with 7 bases that match TRBD1. The source material was CD4+ T cells sorted from blood, sampled at week 4, from a patient treated with tofacitinib. The receptor comes from a human donor with alopecia areata. The CDR3 spells CASSLGQHTEAFF. CDR3 sequence (DNA): TGTGCCAGCAGCTTGGGACAGCACACTGAAGCTTTCTTT.